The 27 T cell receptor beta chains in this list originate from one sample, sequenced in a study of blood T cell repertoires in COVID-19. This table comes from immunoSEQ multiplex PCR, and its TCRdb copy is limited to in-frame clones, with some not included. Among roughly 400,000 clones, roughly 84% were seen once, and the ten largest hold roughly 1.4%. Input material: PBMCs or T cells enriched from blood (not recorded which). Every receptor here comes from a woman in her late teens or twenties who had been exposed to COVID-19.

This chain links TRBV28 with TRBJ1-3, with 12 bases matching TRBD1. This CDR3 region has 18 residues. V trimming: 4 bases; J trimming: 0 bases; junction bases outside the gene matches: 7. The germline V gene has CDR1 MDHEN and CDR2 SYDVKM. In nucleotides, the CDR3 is TGTGCCAGCAGTTCCCGGGACAGGGGGCTTTTCTCTGGAAACACCATATATTTT. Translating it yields CASSSRDRGLFSGNTIYF.

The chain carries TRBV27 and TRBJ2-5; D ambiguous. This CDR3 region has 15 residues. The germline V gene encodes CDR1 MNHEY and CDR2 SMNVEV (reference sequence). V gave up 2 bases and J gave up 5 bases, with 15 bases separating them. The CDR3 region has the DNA TGTGCCAGCAGTTTAGGGCTTTCTGGGTACGAGACCCAGTACTTC. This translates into CASSLGLSGYETQYF.

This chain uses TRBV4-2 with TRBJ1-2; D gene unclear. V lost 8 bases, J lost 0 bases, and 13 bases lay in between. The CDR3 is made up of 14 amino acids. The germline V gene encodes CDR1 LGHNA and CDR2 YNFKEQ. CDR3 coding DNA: TGTGCCAGCTCCCCAGAACGAGCTAACTATGGCTACACCTTC. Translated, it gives CASSPERANYGYTF.

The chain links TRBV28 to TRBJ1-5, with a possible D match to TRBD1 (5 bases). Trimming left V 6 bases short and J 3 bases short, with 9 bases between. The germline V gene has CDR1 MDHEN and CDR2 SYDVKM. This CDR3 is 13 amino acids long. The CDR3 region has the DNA TGTGCCAGCAGCTGGACAATCAATCAGCCCCAGCATTTT. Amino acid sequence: CASSWTINQPQHF.

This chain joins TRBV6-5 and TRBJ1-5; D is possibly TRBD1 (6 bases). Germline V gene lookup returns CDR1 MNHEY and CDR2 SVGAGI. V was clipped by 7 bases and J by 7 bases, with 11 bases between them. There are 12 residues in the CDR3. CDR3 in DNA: TGTGCCAGCAAAACAGGGCTCCAGCCCCAGCATTTT. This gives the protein CASKTGLQPQHF.

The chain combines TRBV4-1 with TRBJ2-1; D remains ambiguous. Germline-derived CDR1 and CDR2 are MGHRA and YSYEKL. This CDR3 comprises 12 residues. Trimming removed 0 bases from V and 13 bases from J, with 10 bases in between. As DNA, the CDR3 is TGCGCCAGCAGCCAAGACCGCAGTGCTCAGTTCTTC. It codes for CASSQDRSAQFF.

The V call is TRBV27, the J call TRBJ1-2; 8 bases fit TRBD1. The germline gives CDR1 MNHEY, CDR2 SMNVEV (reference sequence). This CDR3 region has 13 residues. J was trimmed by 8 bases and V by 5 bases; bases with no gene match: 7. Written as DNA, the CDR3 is TGTGCCAGCAGTGACAGGGGCGCGGGGGGCTACACCTTC. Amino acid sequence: CASSDRGAGGYTF.

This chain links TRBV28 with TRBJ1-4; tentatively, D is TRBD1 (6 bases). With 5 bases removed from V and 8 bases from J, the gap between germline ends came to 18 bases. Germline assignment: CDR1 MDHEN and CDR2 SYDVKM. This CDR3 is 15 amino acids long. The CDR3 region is CASSAGDGGAEKLFF. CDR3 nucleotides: TGTGCCAGCAGTGCAGGGGATGGTGGTGCGGAAAAACTGTTTTTT.

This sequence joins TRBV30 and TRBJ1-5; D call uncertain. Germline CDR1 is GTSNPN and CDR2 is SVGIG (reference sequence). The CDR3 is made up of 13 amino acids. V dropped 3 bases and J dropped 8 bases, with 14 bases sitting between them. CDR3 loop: CAWSLLGQEPQHF. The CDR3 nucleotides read TGTGCCTGGAGCTTACTTGGGCAAGAGCCCCAGCATTTT.

Written as DNA, the CDR3 is TGCGCCAGTCTGGGACAGTACATTGAAAAACTGTTTTTT. This sequence encodes CASLGQYIEKLFF. This chain links TRBV5-1 with TRBJ1-4, with 7 bases fitting TRBD1. Germline CDR1 SGHRS, CDR2 YFSETQ. The CDR3 sequence is 13 residues long. V was pared by 8 bases and J by 7 bases, with 8 bases of the junction left unmatched.

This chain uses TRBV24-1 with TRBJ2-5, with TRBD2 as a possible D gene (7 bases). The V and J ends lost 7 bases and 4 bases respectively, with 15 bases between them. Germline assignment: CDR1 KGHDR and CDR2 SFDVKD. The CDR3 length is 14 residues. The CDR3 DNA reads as TGTGCCACCAGAGGGGGGGGAGTAGGAGAGACCCAGTACTTC. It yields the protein CATRGGGVGETQYF.

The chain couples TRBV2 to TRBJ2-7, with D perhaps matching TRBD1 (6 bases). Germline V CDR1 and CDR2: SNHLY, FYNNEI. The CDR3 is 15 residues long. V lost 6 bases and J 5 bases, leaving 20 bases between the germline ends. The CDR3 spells CASRETGFNDDEQYF. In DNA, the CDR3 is TGTGCCAGCAGGGAAACAGGGTTTAATGATGACGAGCAGTACTTC.

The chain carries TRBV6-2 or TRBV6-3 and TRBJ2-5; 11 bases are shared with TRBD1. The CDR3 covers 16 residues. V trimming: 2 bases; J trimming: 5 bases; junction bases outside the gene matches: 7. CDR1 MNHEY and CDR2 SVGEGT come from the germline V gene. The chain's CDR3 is CASSYTRTGGRETQYF. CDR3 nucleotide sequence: TGTGCCAGCAGTTACACGCGGACAGGGGGCCGTGAGACCCAGTACTTC.

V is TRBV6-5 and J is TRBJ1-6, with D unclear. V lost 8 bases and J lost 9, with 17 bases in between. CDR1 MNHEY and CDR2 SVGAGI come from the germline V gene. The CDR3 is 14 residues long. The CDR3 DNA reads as TGTGCCAGCCTATCGAGGCAGTCAGCTTCACCCCTCCACTTT. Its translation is CASLSRQSASPLHF.

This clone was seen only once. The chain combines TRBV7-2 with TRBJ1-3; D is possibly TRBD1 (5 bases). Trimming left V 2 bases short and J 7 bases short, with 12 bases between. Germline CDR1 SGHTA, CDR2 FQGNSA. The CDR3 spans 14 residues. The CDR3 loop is CASSLSPGRNTIYF. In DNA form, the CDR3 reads TGTGCCAGCAGCTTATCTCCAGGGAGGAACACCATATATTTT.

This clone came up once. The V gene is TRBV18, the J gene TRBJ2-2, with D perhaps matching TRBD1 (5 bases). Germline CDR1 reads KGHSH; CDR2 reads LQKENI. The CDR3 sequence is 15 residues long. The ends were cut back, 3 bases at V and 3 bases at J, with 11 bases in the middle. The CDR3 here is CASSPSRAYTGELFF. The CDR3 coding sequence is TGTGCCAGCTCACCGAGCAGGGCGTACACCGGGGAGCTGTTTTTT.

The CDR3 DNA is TGTGCCAGCAGCCCCGGCAGGGTGAACACTGAAGCTTTCTTT. Protein product: CASSPGRVNTEAFF. The chain links TRBV3-1 (or the pseudogene TRBV3-2) to TRBJ1-1; a weak D match, TRBD1 (5 bases). This CDR3 is built from 14 residues. The germline V gene encodes CDR1 LGHDT and CDR2 YNNKEL (reference sequence). Trimming shortened V by 4 bases and J by 0 bases, and 9 bases separated the two germline ends.

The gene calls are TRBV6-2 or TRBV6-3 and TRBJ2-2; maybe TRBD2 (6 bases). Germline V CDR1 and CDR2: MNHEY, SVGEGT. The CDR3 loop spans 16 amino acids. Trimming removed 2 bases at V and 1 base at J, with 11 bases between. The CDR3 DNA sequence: TGTGCCAGCAGTTACCGCCGGGACTGGAACACCGGGGAGCTGTTTTTT. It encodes CASSYRRDWNTGELFF.

The CDR3 nucleotides read TGTGCCAGCAGTCCCTCAGGGGGCGGCGAGCAGTACTTC. This gives the protein CASSPSGGGEQYF. The rearrangement joins TRBV27 to TRBJ2-7, with 8 bases identical to TRBD1. The CDR3 extends over 13 amino acids. V trimming: 5 bases; J trimming: 6 bases; junction bases outside the gene matches: 6. Germline CDR1 MNHEY, CDR2 SMNVEV (reference sequence).

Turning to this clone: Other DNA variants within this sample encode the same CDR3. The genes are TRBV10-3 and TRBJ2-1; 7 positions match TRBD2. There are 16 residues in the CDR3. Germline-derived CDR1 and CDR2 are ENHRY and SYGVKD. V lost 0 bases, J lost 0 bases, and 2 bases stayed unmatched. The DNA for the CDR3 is TGTGCCATCAGTGAGTCGGGGGGGAGCTCCTACAATGAGCAGTTCTTC. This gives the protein CAISESGGSSYNEQFF.

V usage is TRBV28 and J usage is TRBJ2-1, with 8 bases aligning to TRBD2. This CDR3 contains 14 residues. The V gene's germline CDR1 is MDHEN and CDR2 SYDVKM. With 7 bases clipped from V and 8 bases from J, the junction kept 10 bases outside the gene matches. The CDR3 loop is CASTPGGRSYEQFF. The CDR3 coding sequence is TGTGCCAGCACTCCGGGCGGGAGGTCCTATGAGCAGTTCTTC.

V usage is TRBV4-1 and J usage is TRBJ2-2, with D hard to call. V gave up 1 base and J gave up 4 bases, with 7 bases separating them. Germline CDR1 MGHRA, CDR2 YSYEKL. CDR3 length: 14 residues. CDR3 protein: CASSQVHSTGELFF. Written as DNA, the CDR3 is TGCGCCAGCAGCCAAGTACACAGCACCGGGGAGCTGTTTTTT.

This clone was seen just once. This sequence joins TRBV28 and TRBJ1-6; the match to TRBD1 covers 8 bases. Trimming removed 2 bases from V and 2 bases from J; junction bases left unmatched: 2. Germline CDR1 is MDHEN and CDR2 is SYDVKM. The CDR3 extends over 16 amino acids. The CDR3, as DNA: TGTGCCAGCAGTTTAGGACAGGGCCCCTATAATTCACCCCTCCACTTT. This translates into CASSLGQGPYNSPLHF.

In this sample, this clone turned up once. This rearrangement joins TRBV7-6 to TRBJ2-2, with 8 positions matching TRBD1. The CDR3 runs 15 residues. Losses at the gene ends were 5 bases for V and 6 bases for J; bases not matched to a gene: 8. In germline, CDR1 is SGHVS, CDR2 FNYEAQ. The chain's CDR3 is CASSLDRVGSGELFF. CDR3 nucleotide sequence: TGTGCCAGCAGCCTGGACAGGGTTGGGTCCGGGGAGCTGTTTTTT.

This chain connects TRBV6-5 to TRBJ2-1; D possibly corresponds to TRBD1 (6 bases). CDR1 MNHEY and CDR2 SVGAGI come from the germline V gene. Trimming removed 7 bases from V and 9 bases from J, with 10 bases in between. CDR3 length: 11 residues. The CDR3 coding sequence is TGTGCCAGCACCAGGGGTGGTGAGCAGTTCTTC. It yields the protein CASTRGGEQFF.

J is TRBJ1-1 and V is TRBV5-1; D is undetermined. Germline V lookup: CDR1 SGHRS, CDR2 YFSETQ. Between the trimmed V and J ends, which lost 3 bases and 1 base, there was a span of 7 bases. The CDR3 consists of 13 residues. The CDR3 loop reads CASSSGENTEAFF. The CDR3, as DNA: TGCGCCAGCAGCTCTGGAGAGAACACTGAAGCTTTCTTT.

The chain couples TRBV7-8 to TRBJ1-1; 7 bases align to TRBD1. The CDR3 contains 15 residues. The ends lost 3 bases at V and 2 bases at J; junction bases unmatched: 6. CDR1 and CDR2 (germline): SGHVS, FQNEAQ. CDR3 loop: CASSFTNRGNTEAFF. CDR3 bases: TGTGCCAGCAGCTTTACGAACAGGGGAAACACTGAAGCTTTCTTT.